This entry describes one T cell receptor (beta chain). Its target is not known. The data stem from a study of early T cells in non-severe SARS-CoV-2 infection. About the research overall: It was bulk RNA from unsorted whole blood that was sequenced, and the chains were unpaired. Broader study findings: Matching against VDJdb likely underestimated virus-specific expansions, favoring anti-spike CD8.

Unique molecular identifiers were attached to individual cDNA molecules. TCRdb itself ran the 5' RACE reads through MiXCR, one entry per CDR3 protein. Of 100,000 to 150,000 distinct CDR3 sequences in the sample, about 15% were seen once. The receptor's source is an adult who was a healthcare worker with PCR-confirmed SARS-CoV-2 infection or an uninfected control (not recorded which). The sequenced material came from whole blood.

The CDR3 sequence: CASSLGGGPLQETQYF. CDR3 nucleotide sequence: TGCGCCAGCAGCTTGGGCGGGGGGCCGCTCCAAGAGACCCAGTACTTC. V is TRBV5-1 and J is TRBJ2-5; 8 nucleotides agree with TRBD2. There are 16 residues in the CDR3. Per the germline V gene, CDR1 is SGHRS and CDR2 is YFSETQ. Trimming took 0 bases from V and 1 from J; bases not matched to a gene: 5.